This T cell receptor (beta chain) was sequenced during a study of CD8 T cells in Susac syndrome. Random hexamers were used to reverse transcribe the RNA input (roughly 0.5 to 1 ug). Amplification of TCR beta CDR3 by immunoSEQ multiplex PCR spanned 54 Vbeta and 13 Jbeta. Each CDR3 protein gets one entry after TCRdb re-called the immunoSEQ multiplex PCR reads with MiXCR. The sample contains roughly 120,000 distinct CDR3 sequences, about 95% of which appear only once. Germline trimming cut 3 bases from V and 3 bases from J; bases unmatched to any gene: 3. Germline V CDR1 and CDR2: LGHDT, YNNKEL (reference sequence). The CDR3 has 15 amino acids.

Sequenced: CD4+ T cells from PBMCs. The source is a human donor in good health. This chain joins TRBV3-1 and TRBJ2-3; the match to TRBD1 covers 10 bases. DNA for the CDR3: TGTGCCAGCAGCCAGAGGGACAGGGGTACAGATACGCAGTATTTT. It specifies CASSQRDRGTDTQYF.